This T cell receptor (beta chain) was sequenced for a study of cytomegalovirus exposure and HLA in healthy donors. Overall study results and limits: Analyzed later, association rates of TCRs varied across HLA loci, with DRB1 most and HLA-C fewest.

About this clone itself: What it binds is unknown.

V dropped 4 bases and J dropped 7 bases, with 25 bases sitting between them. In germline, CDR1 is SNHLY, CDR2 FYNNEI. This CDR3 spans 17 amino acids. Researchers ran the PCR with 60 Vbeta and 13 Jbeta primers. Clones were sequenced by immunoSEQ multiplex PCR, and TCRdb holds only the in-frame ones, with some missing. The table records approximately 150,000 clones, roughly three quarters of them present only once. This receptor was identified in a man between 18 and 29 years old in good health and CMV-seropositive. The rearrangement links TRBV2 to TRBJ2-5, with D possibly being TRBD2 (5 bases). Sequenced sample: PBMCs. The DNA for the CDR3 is TGTGCCAGCAGTGTGACGGATCACCGAGGGCAAAAGGGGACCCAGTACTTC. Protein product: CASSVTDHRGQKGTQYF.